This T cell receptor (beta chain) is from a study of control samples from healthy donors and cancer patients. Clones were sequenced by immunoSEQ multiplex PCR, and TCRdb holds only the in-frame ones, with some missing. The sample shows about 170,000 clones, about 90% of them seen only once. Sequencing input: blood. This sequence was found in a man under 40 in good health.

The chain's CDR3 is CASSGSDRYNYGYTF. CDR3 coding DNA: TGTGCCAGCAGCGGATCGGACAGGTATAACTATGGCTACACCTTC. V usage is TRBV9 and J usage is TRBJ1-2; TRBD1 aligns across 7 bases. The CDR3 is made up of 15 amino acids. Germline trimming cut 3 bases from V and 1 base from J; bases unmatched to any gene: 6. CDR1 is SGDLS and CDR2 is YYNGEE in the germline V gene.